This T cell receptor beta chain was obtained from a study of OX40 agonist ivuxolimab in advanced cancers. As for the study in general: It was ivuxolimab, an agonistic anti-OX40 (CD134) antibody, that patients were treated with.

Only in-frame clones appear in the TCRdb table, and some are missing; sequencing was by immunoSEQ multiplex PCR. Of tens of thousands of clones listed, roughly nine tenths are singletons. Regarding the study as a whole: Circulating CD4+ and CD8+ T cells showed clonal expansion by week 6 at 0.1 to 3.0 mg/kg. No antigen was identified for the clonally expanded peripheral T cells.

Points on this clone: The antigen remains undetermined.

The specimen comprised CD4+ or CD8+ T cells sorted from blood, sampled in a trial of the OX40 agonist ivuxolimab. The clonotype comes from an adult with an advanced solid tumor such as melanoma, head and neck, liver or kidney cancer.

CDR3 nucleotides: TGTGCCAGCAGACCGACTAGCGGAAGCACAGATACGCAGTATTTT. Translation: CASRPTSGSTDTQYF. The V and J genes are TRBV5-5 and TRBJ2-3, with 9 bases matching TRBD2. CDR3 length equals 15 residues. J was trimmed by 0 bases and V by 5 bases; bases with no gene match: 4. Germline V CDR1 and CDR2: SGHKS, YYEKEE (reference sequence).